This is a list of T cell receptor beta chains from one sample in a study of a mutant IDH1 vaccine in newly diagnosed glioma. The protocol was immunoSEQ multiplex PCR, while the TCRdb copy is restricted to in-frame clones and leaves out a portion. The table includes some 38,000 clones, roughly four fifths detected once. For these TCRs, the target antigens are not known. This specimen consisted of PBMCs, obtained from a glioma patient whose treatment included an IDH1 peptide vaccine. The receptors come from a man aged 35 to 55 with glioma. The CDR3 runs from the conserved cysteine through the conserved F or W. Fields, in order: D gene, clone size, J gene, V gene, CDR3 protein, CDR3 DNA. A D gene is named only where the DNA matches it firmly. Clone size appears in some rows only: once, few, many, or a class for an expanded clone.

>TRBD1|-|TRBJ1-1|TRBV25-1
CVSLTGGSEAFF
TGTGTCAGCCTTACAGGGGGCTCCGAAGCTTTCTTT
>TRBD2|-|TRBJ2-2|TRBV6-1
CASSARAGTTGELFF
TGTGCCAGCAGTGCTCGAGCGGGAACAACCGGGGAGCTGTTTTTT
>-|-|TRBJ2-1|TRBV7-8
CASSPRPGPTRHEQFF
TGTGCCAGCAGCCCCCGGCCCGGCCCTACCAGGCATGAGCAGTTCTTC
>TRBD1|-|TRBJ2-2|TRBV7-2
CASSQGGGDRGELFF
TGTGCCAGCAGCCAAGGGGGCGGAGATCGCGGGGAGCTGTTTTTT
>TRBD2|-|TRBJ2-1|TRBV6-1
CASRKREDNEQFF
TGTGCCAGCAGGAAGCGGGAGGACAATGAGCAGTTCTTC
>-|few|TRBJ2-3|TRBV4-1
CASSQDGARDSSTDTQYF
TGCGCCAGCAGCCAAGATGGGGCCCGGGACTCTAGCACAGATACGCAGTATTTT
>-|-|TRBJ2-7|TRBV6-6
CASSSTAQSSYEQYF
TGTGCCAGCAGTTCCACGGCTCAGAGCTCCTACGAGCAGTACTTC
>-|-|TRBJ2-3|TRBV15
CATSRSGLGETQYF
TGTGCCACCAGCAGATCGGGACTGGGGGAGACGCAGTATTTT
>TRBD1|-|TRBJ1-4|TRBV5-4
CASSSSGGQGKEKLFF
TGTGCCAGCAGCTCCTCCGGGGGACAGGGGAAGGAAAAACTGTTTTTT
>TRBD1|-|TRBJ1-5|TRBV7-2
CASSPQGMRSNQPQHF
TGTGCCAGCAGCCCACAGGGGATGAGGAGCAATCAGCCCCAGCATTTT
>TRBD2|-|TRBJ2-5|TRBV5-6
CASSLTPGLAGGETQYF
TGTGCCAGCAGCTTAACCCCCGGACTAGCGGGAGGAGAGACCCAGTACTTC
>TRBD1|-|TRBJ1-2|TRBV6-1
CASSRQGNYGYTF
TGTGCCAGCAGTCGACAGGGCAACTATGGCTACACCTTC
>TRBD2|few|TRBJ2-1|TRBV9
CASSVGLSGRLGEQFF
TGTGCCAGCAGCGTAGGTCTGAGCGGGAGGTTGGGTGAGCAGTTCTTC
>TRBD1|-|TRBJ1-5|TRBV19
CASSTTGGLRPQHF
TGTGCCAGTAGTACTACAGGGGGACTTCGGCCCCAGCATTTT
>-|once|TRBJ1-2|TRBV30
CAWSPRQDGYTF
TGTGCCTGGAGTCCTAGACAAGACGGCTACACCTTC
>TRBD2|-|TRBJ2-1|TRBV6-5
CASTTSGGNNEQFF
TGTGCCAGCACCACTAGCGGGGGAAACAATGAGCAGTTCTTC
>-|-|TRBJ1-5|TRBV21-1
CASTGTRISNQPQHF
TGTGCCAGCACCGGGACACGGATAAGCAATCAGCCCCAGCATTTT
>-|-|TRBJ1-1|TRBV4-1
CASSQGEGGTEAFF
TGCGCCAGCAGCCAAGGGGAAGGGGGCACTGAAGCTTTCTTT
>-|-|TRBJ1-5|TRBV5-8
CASSPLGEPQHF
TGTGCCAGCAGCCCCTTAGGGGAACCCCAGCATTTT
>-|-|TRBJ2-5|TRBV5-1
CASSSRPQETQYF
TGCGCCAGCAGCTCACGGCCCCAAGAGACCCAGTACTTC
>-|-|TRBJ1-3|TRBV7-9
CASDQTLTGSGNTIYF
TGTGCCAGCGACCAGACCCTAACAGGGTCTGGAAACACCATATATTTT
>-|-|TRBJ1-5|TRBV6-5
CASSSIPRPGDLPQHF
TGTGCCAGCAGTTCTATACCTCGGCCAGGGGATTTACCCCAGCATTTT
>-|-|TRBJ1-3|TRBV27
CASSWARGGGNTIYF
TGTGCCAGCAGTTGGGCCCGGGGTGGCGGAAACACCATATATTTT
>-|-|TRBJ1-2|TRBV19
CASRDGGFLLRSGYTF
TGTGCCAGTAGAGACGGGGGGTTTCTTCTACGGAGTGGCTACACCTTC
>TRBD1|-|TRBJ2-2|TRBV11-2
CASSFYASTGRYAGELFF
TGTGCCAGCAGCTTCTATGCTTCGACAGGGCGATACGCCGGGGAGCTGTTTTTT
>-|-|TRBJ1-5|TRBV6-5
CASSYSGSTNQPQHF
TGTGCCAGCAGTTACTCTGGCAGCACGAATCAGCCCCAGCATTTT
>TRBD1|-|TRBJ2-7|TRBV25-1
CASSGRTGSSYEQYF
TGTGCCAGCAGTGGCCGGACAGGCTCCTCCTACGAGCAGTACTTC
>TRBD1|-|TRBJ2-2|TRBV9
CASSVYRGTGELFF
TGTGCCAGCAGCGTCTACAGGGGGACCGGGGAGCTGTTTTTT
>-|-|TRBJ2-1|TRBV29-1
CSVDGPYSSSYNEQFF
TGCAGCGTCGACGGACCTTATTCAAGCTCCTACAATGAGCAGTTCTTC
>-|-|TRBJ1-2|TRBV7-2
CASSPRGGTGSGYTF
TGTGCCAGCAGCCCCAGAGGGGGGACGGGAAGTGGCTACACCTTC
>TRBD1|-|TRBJ2-5|TRBV4-1
CASSQEQTGLQETQYF
TGCGCCAGCAGCCAAGAACAGACAGGGCTGCAAGAGACCCAGTACTTC
>-|-|TRBJ1-5|TRBV27
CASSREYDQPQHF
TGTGCCAGCAGCCGGGAATACGATCAGCCCCAGCATTTT
>-|-|TRBJ2-1|TRBV11-3
CASSQFGSNEQFF
TGTGCCAGCTCCCAATTCGGTAGCAATGAGCAGTTCTTC
>-|few|TRBJ1-5|TRBV4-1
CASSHDLLSRQPQHF
TGCGCCAGCAGCCATGATCTCTTGAGTCGTCAGCCCCAGCATTTT
>-|-|TRBJ2-2|TRBV19
CASSIPGSGGELFF
TGTGCCAGTAGTATTCCCGGGAGTGGCGGGGAGCTGTTTTTT
>TRBD1|-|TRBJ1-2|TRBV5-1
CASSFAGGDYGYTF
TGCGCCAGCAGCTTTGCAGGGGGCGACTATGGCTACACCTTC
>-|-|TRBJ2-3|TRBV7-8
CASSLIHGGPTDTQYF
TGTGCCAGCAGCTTAATTCACGGGGGACCCACAGATACGCAGTATTTT
>-|medium-sized|TRBJ1-1|TRBV11-3
CASSMGARGTEAFF
TGTGCCAGCAGCATGGGGGCGAGAGGCACTGAAGCTTTCTTT
>-|-|TRBJ2-3|TRBV5-4
CASSLSQRADTQYF
TGTGCCAGCAGCTTGTCCCAACGGGCAGATACGCAGTATTTT
>-|medium-sized|TRBJ2-7|TRBV6-6
CASSYAGISEQYF
TGTGCCAGCAGTTACGCGGGAATTTCCGAGCAGTACTTC
>TRBD1|-|TRBJ2-3|TRBV13
CASDTGQGAIDTQYF
TGTGCCAGTGATACCGGACAGGGGGCGATAGATACGCAGTATTTT
>-|once|TRBJ2-3|TRBV27
CASSLGGLRTDTQYF
TGTGCCAGCAGCCTAGGGGGACTGCGCACAGATACGCAGTATTTC
>-|-|TRBJ1-1|TRBV2
CASRGMGTEAFF
TGTGCCAGCAGGGGAATGGGCACTGAAGCTTTCTTT
>-|-|TRBJ1-2|TRBV19
CASSMSGRYYGYTF
TGTGCCAGTAGTATGAGCGGGAGATACTATGGCTACACCTTC
>-|-|TRBJ2-1|TRBV5-1
CASSLTGGMVEQFF
TGCGCCAGCAGCTTGACGGGCGGGATGGTTGAGCAGTTCTTC